Following are 27 T cell receptor beta chains from one sample sequenced in a study of tumor-infiltrating lymphocytes in primary liver carcinoma. Germline DNA was extracted alongside blood RNA, which was obtained from unsorted whole blood. Synthesis of TCR beta cDNA was carried out from about 500 ng total RNA with a constant-region primer. Three nested multiplex PCR rounds of slightly modified ARM-PCR generated TCR beta libraries. For 10 cycles apiece, the opening two PCR rounds ran with TRBV1-TRBV30 forward primers and a C-beta reverse primer. Via MiXCR, TCRdb re-called the multiplex PCR reads, giving one row per CDR3 protein. The sample holds some 320,000 distinct CDR3 sequences, over 55% seen once. Sequencing input: peripheral blood. These receptors were obtained from a middle-aged man with primary liver carcinoma and hepatitis B virus infection.

A word on this clonotype: This clone may be a read error of a much larger clone one base away. The final CDR3 position lacks the conserved phenylalanine or tryptophan, pointing to a likely read error. The rearrangement links TRBV6-2 or TRBV6-3 to TRBJ1-6, with D unclear. V was pared by 4 bases and J by 8 bases, with 6 bases between. Germline V gene lookup returns CDR1 MNHEY and CDR2 SVGEGT. The CDR3 loop spans 12 amino acids. The CDR3 sequence is CASSSPDSPLHC. The CDR3 nucleotides are TGTGCCAGCAGTTCCCCGGATTCACCCCTCCACTGT.

This clonotype has ten or more counts. The chain combines TRBV12-3 or TRBV12-4 with TRBJ1-2; 8 nucleotides line up with TRBD1. The ends lost 2 bases at V and 6 bases at J; junction bases unmatched: 8. This CDR3 has 15 amino acids. The CDR3 sequence: CASSLYGQGVDGYTF. CDR3 sequence (DNA): TGTGCCAGCAGTTTATACGGACAGGGAGTAGATGGCTACACCTTC.

Note on this clonotype: A clone one base away is much larger, so this may be a read error. The V gene is TRBV29-1, the J gene TRBJ2-1; D is uncertain. The V and J ends lost 4 bases and 6 bases respectively, with 13 bases between them. CDR3 length: 13 residues. Germline V gene sequence: CDR1 SQVTM, CDR2 ANQGSEA. The CDR3 DNA reads as TGCAGCGTTGCAACCAGTCGCTGCAATGAGCAGTTCTTC. Translating gives CSVATSRCNEQFF.

This clonotype has more than one count but fewer than ten. A much larger clone lies one base from this, so it may be a read error. CDR3 region: CAIVSSSYNKQFF. DNA of the CDR3: TGTGCCATAGTTTCTTCCTCCTACAATAAGCAGTTCTTC. The chain recombines TRBV6-1 with TRBJ2-1; D ambiguous. The V gene's germline CDR1 is MNHNS and CDR2 SASEGT. The CDR3 runs to 13 residues.

This sequence joins TRBV4-1 and TRBJ2-3; D perhaps matches TRBD2 (7 bases). CDR3 size: 16 residues. The V end was cut by 3 bases, the J end by 4 bases, with 17 bases between. Germline CDR1 and CDR2: MGHRA and YSYEKL. The CDR3 DNA is TGCGCCAGCAGCCACCAATTCAGGGGAGGGCCAGATACGCAGTATTTT. This gives the protein CASSHQFRGGPDTQYF.

The rearrangement uses TRBV7-9 and TRBJ2-7, with D perhaps matching TRBD1 (5 bases). V lost 5 bases and J 7 bases, leaving 18 bases between the germline ends. The CDR3 sequence is 14 residues long. Germline values: CDR1 SEHNR, CDR2 FQNEAQ (reference sequence). The CDR3: CASSHLDTHREQYF. In DNA, the CDR3 is TGTGCCAGCAGCCATCTGGACACCCATCGGGAGCAGTACTTC. Full variable domain (rest looked up from reference TRBV7-9 and TRBJ2-7): DTGVSQNPRHKITKRGQNVTFRCDPISEHNRLYWYRQTLGQGPEFLTYFQNEAQLEKSRLLSDRFSAERPKGSFSTLEIQRTEQGDSAMYLCASSHLDTHREQYFGPGTRLTVT.

This rearrangement joins TRBV30 to TRBJ1-5; D not certain. CDR1 and CDR2 (germline): GTSNPN, SVGIG (reference sequence). CDR3 length equals 15 residues. Trimming removed 0 bases at V and 5 bases at J, with 14 bases between. The CDR3 reads CAWSVPERADQPQHF. CDR3 bases: TGTGCCTGGAGTGTACCCGAGAGGGCAGATCAGCCCCAGCATTTT.

This clonotype was counted many times. The rearrangement links TRBV6-2 or TRBV6-3 to TRBJ1-5, with D perhaps matching TRBD1 (6 bases). The CDR3 extends over 16 amino acids. Per germline, CDR1 MNHEY and CDR2 SVGEGT. V dropped 6 bases and J dropped 1 base, with 16 bases sitting between them. CDR3 sequence reads: CASSSEQGRSNQPQHF. The DNA of the CDR3 is TGTGCCAGCAGCTCTGAACAGGGTAGGAGCAATCAGCCCCAGCATTTT.

Concerning this clonotype: Because it lacks the conserved phenylalanine or tryptophan at the end, this CDR3 is likely a read error. The chain joins TRBV6-1 to TRBJ2-7; the D is unclear. CDR3 length: 14 amino acids. The germline CDR1 and CDR2 sequences are MNHNS and SASEGT. The DNA for the CDR3 is TGTGTCAGCAGCCTTACCCTAAAGACTGGCGAGCAGTACCTC. Its protein product is CVSSLTLKTGEQYL.

This clonotype was found many times. This sequence joins TRBV29-1 and TRBJ2-7; D unresolved. Trimming cost V 6 bases and J 0 bases, with 9 bases left between them. The CDR3 loop spans 12 amino acids. Germline-derived CDR1 and CDR2 are SQVTM and ANQGSEA. CDR3 sequence reads: CSVGLSSYEQYF. CDR3 sequence (DNA): TGCAGCGTCGGGCTAAGCTCCTACGAGCAGTACTTC.

This chain joins TRBV12-3 or TRBV12-4 and TRBJ1-1; a possible D gene is TRBD1 (6 bases). There are 14 residues in the CDR3. CDR3 coding DNA: TGTGTCGGCAGCCCACAGGGCCTGAACACTGAAGCTTTCTTT. It translates to CVGSPQGLNTEAFF.

About this clonotype itself: A much more abundant neighbour one base away suggests this may be a read error. V usage is TRBV6-1 and J usage is TRBJ2-5, with D tentatively TRBD1 (5 bases). Germline V gene sequence: CDR1 MNHNS, CDR2 SASEGT. V lost 8 bases and J lost 0, with 22 bases in between. This CDR3 has 17 residues. The chain's CDR3 is CASQRHGASQYQETQYF. The CDR3 coding sequence is TGTGCCAGCCAGAGGCATGGGGCGAGTCAGTACCAAGAGACCCAGTACTTC.

As regards this clonotype: The conserved phenylalanine or tryptophan normally closing the CDR3 is absent here, so this likely arose from a read error. The genes are TRBV4-2 and TRBJ2-2, with TRBD2 identical over 11 bases. Germline CDR1 and CDR2: LGHNA and YNFKEQ. The CDR3 covers 16 residues. The CDR3 DNA sequence: TGTGGCAGCAGCCAAGACTGGACTAGCGGGACCGGGGAGCTGTTTTAT. This codes for CGSSQDWTSGTGELFY.

This clonotype was picked up a small number of times. One junction end does not reproduce the germline sequence, and a read error may be involved. The chain joins TRBV4-1 to TRBJ1-2; 8 bases match TRBD1. CDR1 and CDR2 from the germline V gene are MGHRA and YSYEKL. This CDR3 has 15 amino acids. CDR3 nucleotide sequence: TGCGCCAACAGCCATCTGGACAGGGCGCACTATGGCTACACCTTC. This gives the protein CANSHLDRAHYGYTF.

This clonotype was seen a handful of times. CDR3 protein: CASSLAIVSRETQYF. DNA for the CDR3: TGTGCCAGCAGCTTGGCCATAGTGAGTCGGGAGACCCAGTACTTC. V and J are TRBV5-6 and TRBJ2-5; D is unresolved. Germline assignment: CDR1 SGHDT and CDR2 YYEEEE. The CDR3 runs to 15 residues. V dropped 0 bases and J dropped 5 bases, with 14 bases sitting between them.

The rearrangement joins TRBV6-2 or TRBV6-3 to TRBJ2-4; either TRBD1 or TRBD2 may supply D (5 bases each). Germline V CDR1 and CDR2: MNHEY, SVGEGT. V was clipped by 0 bases and J by 11 bases, with 14 bases between them. This CDR3 region has 14 residues. The CDR3 spells CASSYSTVGDVQYF. In DNA, the CDR3 is TGTGCCAGCAGTTACTCTACAGTCGGGGACGTTCAGTACTTC.

The rearrangement joins TRBV29-1 to TRBJ2-7; a possible D gene is TRBD2 (5 bases). Between the trimmed V and J ends, which lost 7 bases and 6 bases, there was a span of 19 bases. CDR3 length: 13 residues. Germline assignment: CDR1 SQVTM and CDR2 ANQGSEA. CDR3 residues: CSAFVGEILEQYF. The CDR3 region has the DNA TGCAGCGCTTTCGTGGGAGAGATCCTCGAGCAGTACTTC.

As to this clonotype: A much bigger clone sits one base away, suggesting this may be a read error. V gene TRBV12-5 combines with J gene TRBJ2-3, with D perhaps matching TRBD2 (6 bases). CDR1 is LGHNT, CDR2 FRNRAP, per germline. CDR3 length: 14 amino acids. The CDR3 spells CASGPGTFSDTHYF. CDR3 sequence (DNA): TGTGCTAGTGGTCCGGGGACTTTTTCAGATACGCATTATTTT.

The rearrangement joins TRBV20-1 to TRBJ2-7; 7 nucleotides line up with TRBD1. The CDR3 covers 12 residues. Unmatched junction bases numbered 4, after V lost 4 bases and J lost 4 bases. Germline V gene lookup returns CDR1 DFQATT and CDR2 SNEGSKA (reference sequence). Here the CDR3 DNA reads TGCAGTGCTACGGGGACAGTATACGAGCAGTACTTC. Translated: CSATGTVYEQYF.

With regard to this clonotype: A much more abundant neighbour one base away suggests this may be a read error. Because the CDR3 is missing its conserved closing phenylalanine or tryptophan, this is likely a read error. J is TRBJ1-1 and V is TRBV29-1; D possibly corresponds to TRBD1 (6 bases). Germline CDR1 reads SQVTM; CDR2 reads ANQGSEA. V lost 7 bases, J lost 1 base, and 19 bases lay in between. This CDR3 spans 15 amino acids. The CDR3 DNA is TGCAGCGGGCAGTTGTTGGGGGCAAGGAACACTGAAGCTTTCTAT. The encoded protein is CSGQLLGARNTEAFY.

The genes are TRBV29-1 and TRBJ2-5; a weak D match, TRBD2 (5 bases). V lost 2 bases to trimming and J lost 4 bases, with 17 bases between them. This CDR3 comprises 15 residues. Germline lookup yields CDR1 SQVTM and CDR2 ANQGSEA. CDR3 sequence: CSVELTGIALETQYF. CDR3 sequence (DNA): TGCAGCGTTGAACTAACCGGGATAGCCTTAGAGACCCAGTACTTC. Filled out from reference TRBV29-1 and TRBJ2-5, the complete variable domain reads SAVISQKPSRDICQRGTSLTIQCQVDSQVTMMFWYRQQPGQSLTLIATANQGSEATYESGFVIDKFPISRPNLTFSTLTVSNMSPEDSSIYLCSVELTGIALETQYFGPGTRLLVL.

The chain has TRBV4-1 and TRBJ2-1, with D maybe TRBD1 (5 bases). Germline-derived CDR1 and CDR2 are MGHRA and YSYEKL. The ends were cut back, 0 bases at V and 3 bases at J, with 15 bases in the middle. The CDR3 consists of 17 residues. In DNA, the CDR3 is TGCGCCAGCAGCCAAGATTCAAACTGGGGCCTCTACAATGAGCAGTTCTTC. Amino acid sequence: CASSQDSNWGLYNEQFF.

As for this clonotype: Just one base apart from a much larger clone, this may be a read error. This chain connects TRBV6-2 or TRBV6-3 to TRBJ1-3; no clear D. The CDR3 runs to 17 residues. CDR1 and CDR2 from the germline V gene are MNHEY and SVGEGT. The CDR3: CVSRYRAPGPSGNTIYF. The CDR3 DNA follows: TGTGTCAGCAGATACCGGGCTCCCGGCCCCTCTGGAAACACCATATATTTT.

Of note for this clonotype: A read error may be the cause here, since a much bigger clone is one base away. V and J are TRBV12-3 or TRBV12-4 and TRBJ1-2; D is unclear. The CDR3 extends over 12 amino acids. CDR3 in DNA: TGTGTCAGCAGCTTGGGAGGATATGGCTACACCTTC. It yields the protein CVSSLGGYGYTF.

This clonotype has at least ten counts. This chain connects TRBV6-1 to TRBJ2-7; D is possibly TRBD1 (5 bases). V shed 3 bases and J shed 6 bases, with 12 bases lying between them. The CDR3 runs to 13 residues. Per germline, CDR1 MNHNS and CDR2 SASEGT. CDR3 coding DNA: TGTGCCAGCAGTGATCAGGGATTGGGCGAGCAGTACTTC. Translation gives CASSDQGLGEQYF.

Note on this clonotype: One junction end does not reproduce the germline sequence, and a read error may be involved. CDR3 in DNA: TGTGCCAGCAGGTCCCGTTACACTGGAGCTTTCTTT. Translating it yields CASRSRYTGAFF. The gene calls are TRBV6-5 and TRBJ1-1; D call uncertain. The CDR3 has 12 residues. Germline CDR1 reads MNHEY; CDR2 reads SVGAGI.

Of note for this clonotype: This clone may be a read error of a much larger clone one base away. V usage is TRBV29-1 and J usage is TRBJ1-1; D is possibly TRBD1 (5 bases). The CDR3 covers 13 residues. V was shortened by 8 bases and J by 4 bases, with 17 bases between the two germline ends. Germline values: CDR1 SQVTM, CDR2 ANQGSEA. CDR3 in amino acids: CSLRTSSFTEAFF. The CDR3, as DNA: TGCAGCCTTCGGACATCCTCCTTCACTGAAGCTTTCTTT.